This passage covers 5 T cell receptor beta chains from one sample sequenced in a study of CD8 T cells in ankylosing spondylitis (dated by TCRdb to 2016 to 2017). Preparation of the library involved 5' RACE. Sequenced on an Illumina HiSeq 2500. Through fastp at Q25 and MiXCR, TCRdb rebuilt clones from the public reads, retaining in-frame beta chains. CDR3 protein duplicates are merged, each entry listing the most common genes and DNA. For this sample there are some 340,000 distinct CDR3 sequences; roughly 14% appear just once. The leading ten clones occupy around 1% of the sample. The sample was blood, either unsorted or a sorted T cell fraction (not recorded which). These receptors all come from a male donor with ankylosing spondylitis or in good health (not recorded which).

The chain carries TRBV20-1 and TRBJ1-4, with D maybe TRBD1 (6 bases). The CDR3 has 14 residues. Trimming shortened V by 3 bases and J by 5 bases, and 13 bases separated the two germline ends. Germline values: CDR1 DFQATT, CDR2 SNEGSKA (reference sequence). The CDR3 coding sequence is TGCAGTGCTAGGGAAAAGGGGGGAAATGAAAAACTGTTTTTT. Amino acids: CSAREKGGNEKLFF.

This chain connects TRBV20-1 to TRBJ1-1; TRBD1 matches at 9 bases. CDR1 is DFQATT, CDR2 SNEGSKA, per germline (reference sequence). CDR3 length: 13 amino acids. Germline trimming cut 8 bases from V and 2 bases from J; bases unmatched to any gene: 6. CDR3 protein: CSPPGQGNTEAFF. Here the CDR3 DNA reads TGCAGTCCTCCGGGACAGGGAAACACTGAAGCTTTCTTT.

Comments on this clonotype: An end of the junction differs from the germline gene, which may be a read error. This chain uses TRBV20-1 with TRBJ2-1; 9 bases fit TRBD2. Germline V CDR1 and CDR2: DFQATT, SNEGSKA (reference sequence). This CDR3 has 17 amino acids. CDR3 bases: TGCTGTGCTAGAGATCTCGGGGCTAGCGGGAAATACAATGAGCAGTTCTTC. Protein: CCARDLGASGKYNEQFF.

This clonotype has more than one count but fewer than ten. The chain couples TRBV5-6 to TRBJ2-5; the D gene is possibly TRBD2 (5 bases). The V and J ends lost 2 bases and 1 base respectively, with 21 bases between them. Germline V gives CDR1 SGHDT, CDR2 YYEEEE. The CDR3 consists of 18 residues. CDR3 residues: CASSFLPPGGLSQETQYF. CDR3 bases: TGTGCCAGCAGCTTTCTCCCCCCCGGCGGGCTCTCCCAAGAGACCCAGTACTTC.

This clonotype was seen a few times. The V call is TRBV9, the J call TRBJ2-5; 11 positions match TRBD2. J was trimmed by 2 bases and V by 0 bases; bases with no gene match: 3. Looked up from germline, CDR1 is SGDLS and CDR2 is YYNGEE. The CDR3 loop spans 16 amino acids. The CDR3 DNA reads TGTGCCAGCAGCGTAGGACTAGCGGGACCACAAGAGACCCAGTACTTC. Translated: CASSVGLAGPQETQYF.